The entry below describes one T cell receptor beta chain. The protocol was immunoSEQ multiplex PCR, while the TCRdb copy is restricted to in-frame clones and leaves out a portion. Of 100,000 to 150,000 clones in the sample, 70% to 90% are singletons; the top ten hold about 13%. The sample originates from a study of PD-1 blockade in mismatch repair-deficient tumors. V gave up 2 bases and J gave up 4 bases, with 12 bases separating them. The CDR3 loop spans 14 amino acids. CDR1 is MDHEN and CDR2 is SYDVKM in the germline V gene. TCRs were sequenced from a few patients responding to pembrolizumab. The chain recombines TRBV28 with TRBJ2-7; no firm D call. The receptor's source is an adult with mismatch repair-deficient cancer. The sequences come from peripheral blood, collected 44 weeks after starting pembrolizumab. The CDR3 DNA sequence: TGTGCCAGCAGTTTAGCCCCAACTAAATACGAGCAGTACTTC. Its translation is CASSLAPTKYEQYF.